The 19 T cell receptor beta chains below all came from one sample that was sequenced in a study of response to subunit inactivated influenza vaccine. Via MiXCR, TCRdb re-called the RT-PCR reads, giving one row per CDR3 protein. The sample records fewer than 650,000 distinct CDR3 sequences, over 10% being singletons. The source was PBMCs from blood, collected roughly 47 days after vaccination. The source of these receptors is a man between 45 and 60 years old who received an inactivated influenza vaccine.

This clonotype showed up many times. This sequence joins TRBV25-1 and TRBJ1-6, with 8 nucleotides matching TRBD1. Trimming cost V 6 bases and J 8 bases; bases outside gene matches: 3. The CDR3 has 13 amino acids. From germline, CDR1 is MGHDK and CDR2 SYGVNS. CDR3 DNA sequence: TGTGCCAGCAGCCTGACAGGGGATTCACCCCTCCACTTT. Translated: CASSLTGDSPLHF.

The chain carries TRBV29-1 and TRBJ2-2; a weak D match, TRBD2 (7 bases). CDR1 is SQVTM and CDR2 is ANQGSEA in the germline V gene. The V gene lost 4 bases and the J gene lost 7 bases, with 16 bases spanning the gap. This CDR3 spans 14 amino acids. In DNA form, the CDR3 reads TGCAGCGTTGTCGTACGGCGGGGGCGCGGGGAGCTGTTTTTT. Protein: CSVVVRRGRGELFF.

This clonotype was seen a few times. This rearrangement joins TRBV4-2 to TRBJ1-2; the D gene is possibly TRBD1 (5 bases). The length of the CDR3 is 15 residues. Deletions cut 4 bases from V and 0 bases from J, with 12 bases between. Per the germline V gene, CDR1 is LGHNA and CDR2 is YNFKEQ. The CDR3 here is CASSRPTTANYGYTF. The CDR3 DNA sequence: TGTGCCAGCAGCCGGCCCACGACAGCTAACTATGGCTACACCTTC.

For the CDR3, the DNA is TGTGCCTGGAGCTCAAACCGGGCTAGCGGGCTCTACGAGCAGTACTTC. Protein product: CAWSSNRASGLYEQYF. The chain links TRBV30 to TRBJ2-7, with 8 bases matching TRBD2. The CDR3 contains 16 residues. Germline CDR1 reads GTSNPN; CDR2 reads SVGIG (reference sequence). V was clipped by 3 bases and J by 3 bases; unmatched bases: 13.

This clonotype was observed a handful of times. The rearrangement joins TRBV9 to TRBJ2-2; 7 bases are shared with TRBD2. The junction had 0 bases not matched to a gene; V was cut back by 0 bases and J by 1 base. Germline V lookup: CDR1 SGDLS, CDR2 YYNGEE. This CDR3 has 15 residues. The CDR3 region has the DNA TGTGCCAGCAGCGTAGCGGGGGGGAACACCGGGGAGCTGTTTTTT. Translated: CASSVAGGNTGELFF.

The genes are TRBV3-1 and TRBJ2-1, with D perhaps TRBD1 (5 bases). The length of the CDR3 is 15 residues. Trimming pared 4 bases from V and 5 bases from J, leaving 15 bases between. CDR1 is LGHDT, CDR2 YNNKEL, per germline (reference sequence). The CDR3 region is CASSPAGLANNEQFF. CDR3 sequence (DNA): TGTGCCAGCAGCCCGGCAGGGCTGGCCAACAATGAGCAGTTCTTC.

This clonotype was observed many times. The chain carries TRBV29-1 and TRBJ2-2; D gene unclear. This CDR3 comprises 12 residues. V lost 4 bases and J 4 bases, leaving 7 bases between the germline ends. Germline V gene data show CDR1 as SQVTM and CDR2 as ANQGSEA. The CDR3 loop reads CSVGHTTGELFF. CDR3 DNA: TGCAGCGTTGGGCACACCACCGGGGAGCTGTTTTTT.

This clonotype was seen only a few times. The chain uses TRBV10-3 and TRBJ2-3, with D possibly called TRBD1 or TRBD2 (6 bases each). Trimming shortened V by 6 bases and J by 6 bases, and 19 bases separated the two germline ends. CDR1 and CDR2 (germline): ENHRY, SYGVKD. This CDR3 spans 15 amino acids. The DNA for the CDR3 is TGTGCCATCAGGGGGGGACACGGCTTGGAGGATACGCAGTATTTT. Its translation is CAIRGGHGLEDTQYF.

This clonotype has a handful of counts. The gene calls are TRBV7-3 and TRBJ2-5, with a weak D call TRBD1 (6 bases). Germline V gives CDR1 SGHTA, CDR2 FQGTGA. The CDR3 extends over 13 amino acids. V was shortened by 3 bases and J by 4 bases, with 9 bases between the two germline ends. The chain's CDR3 is CASSFGQTETQYF. The CDR3 DNA follows: TGTGCCAGCAGCTTTGGACAGACAGAGACCCAGTACTTC.

This clonotype was recorded many times. The rearrangement joins TRBV27 to TRBJ2-7; a possible D gene is TRBD2 (6 bases). The V and J ends lost 2 bases and 4 bases respectively, with 15 bases between them. CDR1 is MNHEY, CDR2 SMNVEV, per germline (reference sequence). The CDR3 is 15 residues long. The CDR3 protein is CASSLGGGTVYEQYF. The CDR3, as DNA: TGTGCCAGCAGTTTAGGGGGAGGCACCGTTTACGAGCAGTACTTC.

This clonotype has ten or more counts. This chain uses TRBV15 with TRBJ2-3; TRBD2 matches 7 bases. The CDR3 runs to 15 residues. Germline V gene data show CDR1 as LNHNV and CDR2 as YYDKDF (reference sequence). The trim removed 3 bases at V and 1 base at J, leaving 4 bases unmatched. CDR3 in DNA: TGTGCCACCAGCAGCGGCGGGGGAGGCACAGATACGCAGTATTTT. Amino acid sequence: CATSSGGGGTDTQYF. Full variable domain (outside the CDR3, taken from reference TRBV15 and TRBJ2-3): DAMVIQNPRYQVTQFGKPVTLSCSQTLNHNVMYWYQQKSSQAPKLLFHYYDKDFNNEADTPDNFQSRRPNTSFCFLDIRSPGLGDTAMYLCATSSGGGGTDTQYFGPGTRLTVL.

This clonotype has more than one count but fewer than ten. The chain recombines TRBV5-1 with TRBJ1-6, with TRBD1 matching 9 bases. Trimming cost V 3 bases and J 14 bases; bases outside gene matches: 9. CDR3 length: 14 amino acids. Germline V gives CDR1 SGHRS, CDR2 YFSETQ. The CDR3 coding sequence is TGCGCCAGCAGCTCAGGGACAGGGTTTCAAGCCCTCCACTTT. Protein product: CASSSGTGFQALHF.

This clonotype was found many times. The V call is TRBV4-2, the J call TRBJ2-4, with a tentative D call TRBD1 (5 bases). CDR3 length equals 17 residues. Trimming removed 1 base from V and 0 bases from J, with 13 bases in between. Germline V gives CDR1 LGHNA, CDR2 YNFKEQ. CDR3 bases: TGTGCCAGCAGCCAAGGGGGCTCGGGCGAAGCCAAAAACATTCAGTACTTC. It translates to CASSQGGSGEAKNIQYF.

This clonotype was observed a few times. The J gene is TRBJ2-2, the V gene TRBV6-5; D is undetermined. Germline V gene data show CDR1 as MNHEY and CDR2 as SVGAGI. V was cut by 1 base and J by 0 bases, with 3 bases left in between. This CDR3 region has 14 residues. Here the CDR3 reads CASSYFPNTGELFF. DNA of the CDR3: TGTGCCAGCAGTTACTTTCCGAACACCGGGGAGCTGTTTTTT.

This clonotype was counted only a few times. This chain links TRBV6-2 or TRBV6-3 with TRBJ2-7; 9 bases agree with TRBD1. V shed 4 bases and J 5 bases; nucleotides not matched to a gene: 9. From germline, CDR1 is MNHEY and CDR2 SVGEGT. There are 15 residues in the CDR3. The CDR3 DNA follows: TGTGCCAGCAGTTCGCGACAGGGGGGAGGAAACGAGCAGTACTTC. Amino acids: CASSSRQGGGNEQYF.

This clonotype has more than one count but fewer than ten. The chain joins TRBV5-4 to TRBJ1-4; D remains unclear. Germline CDR1 is SGHNT and CDR2 is YYREEE (reference sequence). This CDR3 has 15 amino acids. V was cut by 4 bases and J by 5 bases, with 15 bases left in between. The CDR3 spells CASSPYPGRNEKLFF. Written as DNA, the CDR3 is TGTGCCAGCAGCCCCTACCCCGGACGGAATGAAAAACTGTTTTTT. Based on the CDR3 plus reference TRBV5-4 and TRBJ1-4, the full variable domain is ETGVTQSPTHLIKTRGQQVTLRCSSQSGHNTVSWYQQALGQGPQFIFQYYREEENGRGNFPPRFSGLQFPNYSSELNVNALELDDSALYLCASSPYPGRNEKLFFGSGTQLSVL.

The CDR3 reads CASSGDAGGQFF. The CDR3 DNA sequence: TGTGCCAGCAGTGGAGATGCGGGGGGGCAGTTCTTC. The chain couples TRBV6-6 to TRBJ2-1; 8 nucleotides match TRBD2. Germline CDR1 reads MNHNY; CDR2 reads SVGAGI (reference sequence). Trimming took 5 bases from V and 12 from J; bases not matched to a gene: 6. The CDR3 covers 12 residues.

The rearrangement links TRBV10-3 to TRBJ2-1; the D gene is possibly TRBD2 (5 bases). V lost 0 bases and J 6 bases, leaving 15 bases between the germline ends. The germline gives CDR1 ENHRY, CDR2 SYGVKD. The CDR3 covers 16 residues. CDR3 region: CAISESLASGRNEQFF. In DNA, the CDR3 is TGTGCCATCAGTGAGTCCCTAGCTTCTGGTCGCAATGAGCAGTTCTTC.

The chain employs TRBV5-1 and TRBJ1-1; D may be TRBD1 (6 bases). The germline V and J ends were trimmed by 0 bases and 7 bases, with 22 bases remaining between them. Germline CDR1 SGHRS, CDR2 YFSETQ. CDR3 length equals 17 residues. CDR3 bases: TGCGCCAGCAGCTTGGGAGGCTGGGGCAGGGGTGTTGATGAAGCTTTCTTT. It codes for CASSLGGWGRGVDEAFF.